This is a list of T cell receptor beta chains from one sample in a study of beta chain features in type 1 diabetes. Generated by immunoSEQ multiplex PCR, the TCRdb table keeps only in-frame clones and is missing some. The sample holds about 140,000 clones, less than 8.5% seen once. Sample: central memory CD4+ T cells from blood. The receptors derive from a woman aged 30 to 39 in good health. The CDR3 runs from the conserved cysteine through the conserved F or W. D genes are given only for firm matches. Part of the rows lack a size; the others show once, few, many or a class for expanded clones.

j_gene,v_gene,abundance,d_gene,CDR3aa,CDR3nt
TRBJ2-1,TRBV7-2,once,TRBD2,CASSPRTSGSGEQFF,TGTGCCAGCAGCCCCAGGACTAGCGGGAGTGGCGAGCAGTTCTTC
TRBJ1-1,TRBV19,NA,TRBD1,CASRRDRGGSNTEAFF,TGTGCCAGTAGGAGGGACAGGGGAGGATCTAACACTGAAGCTTTCTTT
TRBJ2-5,TRBV2,NA,TRBD2,CASRAQGLAVETQYF,TGTGCCAGCAGGGCCCAGGGACTAGCCGTCGAGACCCAGTACTTC
TRBJ2-3,TRBV15,NA,TRBD1,CATSREAPGTGTDTQYF,TGTGCCACCAGCAGAGAGGCTCCCGGGACAGGCACAGATACGCAGTATTTT
TRBJ2-3,TRBV7-9,NA,TRBD2,CASSSARSSGSMTQYF,TGTGCCAGCAGCTCCGCGAGGAGTAGCGGGAGTATGACGCAGTATTTT
TRBJ2-7,TRBV19,NA,NA,CASSIPQGSLYEQYF,TGTGCCAGTAGTATTCCCCAAGGGAGCCTCTACGAGCAGTACTTC
TRBJ2-2,TRBV4-3,NA,NA,CASSQGARGELFF,TGCGCCAGCAGCCAAGGAGCGAGGGGGGAGCTGTTTTTT
TRBJ2-1,TRBV9,NA,NA,CASSGLYEQFF,TGTGCCAGCAGCGGTCTCTATGAGCAGTTCTTC
TRBJ2-3,TRBV7-8,many,TRBD1,CASSGSRGRRDTQYF,TGTGCCAGCAGCGGATCCAGGGGGCGGCGGGATACGCAGTATTTT
TRBJ2-1,TRBV15,many,NA,CATSRVPSAGLFF,TGTGCCACCAGCAGAGTACCCTCAGCGGGTCTGTTCTTC
TRBJ1-1,TRBV7-6,NA,NA,CASSAGHEAFF,TGTGCCAGCAGCGCAGGCCATGAAGCTTTCTTT
TRBJ2-7,TRBV7-6,many,NA,CASSPQGGAYEQYF,TGTGCCAGCAGCCCCCAGGGGGGCGCCTACGAGCAGTACTTC
TRBJ2-1,TRBV9,NA,NA,CASSARGGDNEQFF,TGTGCCAGCAGCGCGAGGGGAGGAGACAATGAGCAGTTCTTC
TRBJ2-7,TRBV7-2,few,TRBD1,CASSSRRQGYEQYF,TGTGCCAGCAGCTCCCGGCGACAGGGTTACGAGCAGTACTTC
TRBJ1-5,TRBV5-5,few,NA,CASSLRGNQPQHF,TGTGCCAGCAGCTTGAGGGGGAATCAGCCCCAGCATTTT
TRBJ2-2,TRBV7-3,NA,TRBD2,CASSPTGELAGGELFF,TGTGCCAGCAGCCCTACCGGAGAACTAGCGGGTGGGGAGCTGTTTTTT
TRBJ2-5,TRBV5-4,few,NA,CASSLGGSQETQYF,TGTGCCAGCAGCTTGGGCGGCTCCCAAGAGACCCAGTACTTC
TRBJ1-5,TRBV7-8,once,NA,CASSLAESNQPQHF,TGTGCCAGCAGCTTAGCTGAGAGCAATCAGCCCCAGCATTTT
TRBJ2-2,TRBV7-2,NA,NA,CASSSYGTGELFF,TGTGCCAGCAGCTCCTACGGGACCGGGGAGCTGTTTTTT
TRBJ2-3,TRBV7-2,few,TRBD2,CASSLGGVQDTQYF,TGTGCCAGCAGCCTGGGAGGGGTACAAGATACGCAGTATTTT
TRBJ2-7,TRBV4-3,NA,TRBD1,CASSQGGQFTYEQYF,TGCGCCAGCAGCCAAGGGGGACAGTTTACCTACGAGCAGTACTTC
TRBJ1-2,TRBV28,NA,TRBD1,CASRYRDRGVSYTF,TGTGCCAGCCGATACCGGGACAGGGGTGTTAGCTACACCTTC
TRBJ1-4,TRBV18,few,NA,CASSPGLGADEKLFF,TGTGCCAGCTCACCAGGATTAGGGGCGGATGAAAAACTGTTTTTT
TRBJ1-1,TRBV28,few,TRBD1,CASSPYLDRGLNTEAFF,TGTGCCAGCAGTCCCTATCTGGACAGGGGCCTGAACACTGAAGCTTTCTTT
TRBJ2-6,TRBV21-1,few,NA,CASSKPPTPGDLSGANVLTF,TGTGCCAGCAGCAAACCCCCCACCCCAGGGGATCTCTCTGGGGCCAACGTCCTGACTTTC
TRBJ2-1,TRBV18,many,NA,CASSPFRDNEQFF,TGTGCCAGCTCACCATTCCGGGACAATGAGCAGTTCTTC
TRBJ2-1,TRBV6-6,NA,TRBD1,CASSWQPGQDNEQFF,TGTGCCAGCAGTTGGCAACCGGGACAGGACAATGAGCAGTTCTTC